This T cell receptor (beta chain) is drawn from a study of response to subunit inactivated influenza vaccine. TCRdb re-analysed the RT-PCR reads in MiXCR, keeping a single row per CDR3 protein. The table lists some 640,000 distinct CDR3 sequences, roughly 14% of them singletons, with less than 7% in the top ten. General study results and limits: Authors suggested each seasonal flu vaccination may recruit only limited numbers of new T cells.

Trimming cost V 5 bases and J 7 bases; bases outside gene matches: 6. This CDR3 region has 15 residues. This clonotype has at least ten counts. No antigen is known for it. This TCR was sampled from a man in his fifties who received an inactivated influenza vaccine. The chain is built from TRBV12-3 or TRBV12-4 and TRBJ2-4, with 12 nucleotides matching TRBD2. Sequences were derived from PBMCs from blood, sampled roughly 15 days before vaccination. The CDR3 sequence: CASSRLAGVSNIQYF. CDR3 DNA: TGTGCCAGCAGTCGACTAGCGGGGGTGAGCAACATTCAGTACTTC.